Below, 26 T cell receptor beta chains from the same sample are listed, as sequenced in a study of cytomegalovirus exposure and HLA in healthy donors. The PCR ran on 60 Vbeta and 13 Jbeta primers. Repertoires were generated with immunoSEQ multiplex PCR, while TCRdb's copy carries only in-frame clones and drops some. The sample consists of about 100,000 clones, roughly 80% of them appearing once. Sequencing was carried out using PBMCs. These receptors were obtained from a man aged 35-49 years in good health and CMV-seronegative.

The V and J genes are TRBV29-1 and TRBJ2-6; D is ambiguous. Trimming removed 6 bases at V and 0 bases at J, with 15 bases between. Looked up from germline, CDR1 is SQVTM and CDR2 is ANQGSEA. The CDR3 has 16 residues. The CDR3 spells CSVSADIRSGANVLTF. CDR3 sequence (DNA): TGCAGCGTCTCAGCAGACATCCGCTCTGGGGCCAACGTCCTGACTTTC.

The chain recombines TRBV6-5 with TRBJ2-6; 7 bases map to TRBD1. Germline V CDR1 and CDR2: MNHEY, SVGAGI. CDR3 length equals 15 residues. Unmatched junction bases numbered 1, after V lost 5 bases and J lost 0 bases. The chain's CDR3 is CASSGDSSGANVLTF. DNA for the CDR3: TGTGCCAGCAGTGGGGACAGCTCTGGGGCCAACGTCCTGACTTTC.

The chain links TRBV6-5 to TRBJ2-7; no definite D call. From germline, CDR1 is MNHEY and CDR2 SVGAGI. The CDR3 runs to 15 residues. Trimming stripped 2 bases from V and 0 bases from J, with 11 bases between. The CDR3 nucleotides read TGTGCCAGCAGTTACGTGAACTATAGCTCCTACGAGCAGTACGTC. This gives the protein CASSYVNYSSYEQYV.

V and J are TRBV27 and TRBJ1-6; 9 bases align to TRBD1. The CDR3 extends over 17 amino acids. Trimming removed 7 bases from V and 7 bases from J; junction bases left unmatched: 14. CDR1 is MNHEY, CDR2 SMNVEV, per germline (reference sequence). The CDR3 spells CASTTSVRDRANSPLHF. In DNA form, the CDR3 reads TGTGCCAGCACCACGTCCGTCCGGGACAGGGCGAATTCACCCCTCCACTTT.

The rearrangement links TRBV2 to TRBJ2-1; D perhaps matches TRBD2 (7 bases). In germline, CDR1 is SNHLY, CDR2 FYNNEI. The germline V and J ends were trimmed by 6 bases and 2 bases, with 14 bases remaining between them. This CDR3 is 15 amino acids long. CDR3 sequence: CASSLAGAPYNEQFF. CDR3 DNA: TGTGCCAGCAGCCTCGCGGGGGCCCCCTACAATGAGCAGTTCTTC.

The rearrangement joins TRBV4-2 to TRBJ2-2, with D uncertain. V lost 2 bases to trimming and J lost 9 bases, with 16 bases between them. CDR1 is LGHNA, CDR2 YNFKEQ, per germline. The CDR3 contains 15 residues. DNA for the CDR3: TGTGCCAGCAGCCAACCTGGTGCTGGGCCCCGGGAGCTGTTTTTT. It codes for CASSQPGAGPRELFF.

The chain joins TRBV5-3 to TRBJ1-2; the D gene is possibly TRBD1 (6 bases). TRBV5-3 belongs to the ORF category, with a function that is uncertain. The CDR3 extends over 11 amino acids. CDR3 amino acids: CTGAGAYGYTF. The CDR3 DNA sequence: TGTACTGGGGCAGGGGCCTATGGCTACACCTTC.

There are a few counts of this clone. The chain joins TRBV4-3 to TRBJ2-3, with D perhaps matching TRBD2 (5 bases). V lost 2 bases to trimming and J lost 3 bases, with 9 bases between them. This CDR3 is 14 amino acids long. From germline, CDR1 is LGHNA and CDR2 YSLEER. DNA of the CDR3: TGCGCCAGCAGCCAAAGAGCGGTTACAGATACGCAGTATTTT. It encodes CASSQRAVTDTQYF.

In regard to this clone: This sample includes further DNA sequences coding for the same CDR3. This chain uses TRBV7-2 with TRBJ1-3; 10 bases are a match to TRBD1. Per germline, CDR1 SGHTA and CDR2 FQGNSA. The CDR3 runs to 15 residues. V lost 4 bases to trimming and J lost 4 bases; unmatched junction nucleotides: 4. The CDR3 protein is CASSSGQGSGNTIYF. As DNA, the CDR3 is TGTGCCAGCAGCTCGGGACAGGGGAGCGGAAACACCATATATTTT.

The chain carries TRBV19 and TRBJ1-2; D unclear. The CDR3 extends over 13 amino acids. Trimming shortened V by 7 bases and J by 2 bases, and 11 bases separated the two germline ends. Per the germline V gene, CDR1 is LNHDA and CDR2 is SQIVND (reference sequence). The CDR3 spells CASTVRGNYGYTF. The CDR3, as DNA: TGTGCCAGTACGGTACGGGGAAACTATGGCTACACCTTC. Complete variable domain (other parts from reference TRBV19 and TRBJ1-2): DGGITQSPKYLFRKEGQNVTLSCEQNLNHDAMYWYRQDPGQGLRLIYYSQIVNDFQKGDIAEGYSVSREKKESFPLTVTSAQKNPTAFYLCASTVRGNYGYTFGSGTRLTVV.

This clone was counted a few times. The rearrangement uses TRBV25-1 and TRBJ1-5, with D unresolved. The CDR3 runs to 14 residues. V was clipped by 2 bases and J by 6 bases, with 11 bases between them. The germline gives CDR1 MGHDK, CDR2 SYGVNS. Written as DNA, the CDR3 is TGTGCCAGCAGTGAAGGGAGTGCCATTCAGCCCCAGCATTTT. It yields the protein CASSEGSAIQPQHF.

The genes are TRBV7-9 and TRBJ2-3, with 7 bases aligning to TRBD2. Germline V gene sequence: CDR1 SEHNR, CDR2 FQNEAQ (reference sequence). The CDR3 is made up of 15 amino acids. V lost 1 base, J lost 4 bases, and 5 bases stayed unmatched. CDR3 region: CASSLVLSGSDTQYF. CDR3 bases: TGTGCCAGCAGCTTAGTTCTTAGCGGGTCAGATACGCAGTATTTT. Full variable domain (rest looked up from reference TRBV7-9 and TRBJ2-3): DTGVSQNPRHKITKRGQNVTFRCDPISEHNRLYWYRQTLGQGPEFLTYFQNEAQLEKSRLLSDRFSAERPKGSFSTLEIQRTEQGDSAMYLCASSLVLSGSDTQYFGPGTRLTVL.

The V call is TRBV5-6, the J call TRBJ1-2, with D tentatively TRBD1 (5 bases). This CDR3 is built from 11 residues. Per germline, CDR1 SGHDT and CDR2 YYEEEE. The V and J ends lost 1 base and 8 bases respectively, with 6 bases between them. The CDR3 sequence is CASSLSGGYTF. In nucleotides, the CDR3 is TGTGCCAGCAGCTTGTCAGGGGGCTACACCTTC.

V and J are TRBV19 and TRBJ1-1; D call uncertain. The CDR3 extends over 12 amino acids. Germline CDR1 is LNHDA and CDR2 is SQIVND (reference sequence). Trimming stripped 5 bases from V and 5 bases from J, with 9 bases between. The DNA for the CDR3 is TGTGCCAGTAGTCAGGTGGGTACTGAAGCTTTCTTT. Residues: CASSQVGTEAFF.

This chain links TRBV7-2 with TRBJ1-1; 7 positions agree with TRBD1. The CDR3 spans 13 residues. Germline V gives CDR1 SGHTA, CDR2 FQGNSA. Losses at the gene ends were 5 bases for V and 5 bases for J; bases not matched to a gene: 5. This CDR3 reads CASSTGVRTEAFF. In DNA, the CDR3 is TGTGCCAGCAGCACAGGGGTTCGAACTGAAGCTTTCTTT.

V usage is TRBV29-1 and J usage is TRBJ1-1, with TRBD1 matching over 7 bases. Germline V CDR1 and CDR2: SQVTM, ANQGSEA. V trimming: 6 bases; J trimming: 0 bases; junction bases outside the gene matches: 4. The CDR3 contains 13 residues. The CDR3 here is CSVTGILNTEAFF. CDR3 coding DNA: TGCAGCGTGACAGGGATTCTGAACACTGAAGCTTTCTTT.

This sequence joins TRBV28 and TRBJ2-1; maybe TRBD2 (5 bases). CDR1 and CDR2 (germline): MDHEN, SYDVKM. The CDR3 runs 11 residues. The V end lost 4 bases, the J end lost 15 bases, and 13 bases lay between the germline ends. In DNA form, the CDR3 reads TGTGCCAGCAGTTCCACGAGGAGGCCGTTCTTC. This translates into CASSSTRRPFF.

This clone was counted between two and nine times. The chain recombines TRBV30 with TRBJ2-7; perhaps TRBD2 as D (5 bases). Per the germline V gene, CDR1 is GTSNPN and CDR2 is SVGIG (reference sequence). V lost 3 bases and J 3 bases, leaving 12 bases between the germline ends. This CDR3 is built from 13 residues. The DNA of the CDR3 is TGTGCCTGGAGAAGGGAGCAAAACTACGAGCAGTACGTC. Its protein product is CAWRREQNYEQYV.

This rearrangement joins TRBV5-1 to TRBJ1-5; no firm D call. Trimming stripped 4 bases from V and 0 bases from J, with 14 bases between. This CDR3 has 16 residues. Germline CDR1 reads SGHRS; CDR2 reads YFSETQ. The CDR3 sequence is CASSPGGPASNQPQHF. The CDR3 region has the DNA TGCGCCAGCAGCCCTGGAGGGCCAGCTAGCAATCAGCCCCAGCATTTT.

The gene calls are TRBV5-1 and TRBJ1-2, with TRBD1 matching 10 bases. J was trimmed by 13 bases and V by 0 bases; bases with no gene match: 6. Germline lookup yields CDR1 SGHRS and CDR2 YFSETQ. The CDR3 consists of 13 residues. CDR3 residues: CASSLEGTGVATF. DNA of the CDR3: TGCGCCAGCAGCTTGGAGGGGACAGGGGTGGCCACCTTC.

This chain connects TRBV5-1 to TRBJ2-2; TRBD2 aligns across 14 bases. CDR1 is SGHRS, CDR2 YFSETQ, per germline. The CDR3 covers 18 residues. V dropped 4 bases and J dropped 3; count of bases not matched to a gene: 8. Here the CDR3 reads CASSRETSGGAYTGELFF. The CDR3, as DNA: TGCGCCAGCAGCCGAGAGACTAGCGGGGGGGCCTACACCGGGGAGCTGTTTTTT.

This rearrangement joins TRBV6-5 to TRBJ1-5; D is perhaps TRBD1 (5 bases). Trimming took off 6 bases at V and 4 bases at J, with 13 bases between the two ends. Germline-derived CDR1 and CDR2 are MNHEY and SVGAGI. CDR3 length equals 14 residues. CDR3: CASSTGGGNQPQHF. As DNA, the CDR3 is TGTGCCAGCAGCACCGGGGGGGGGAATCAGCCCCAGCATTTT.

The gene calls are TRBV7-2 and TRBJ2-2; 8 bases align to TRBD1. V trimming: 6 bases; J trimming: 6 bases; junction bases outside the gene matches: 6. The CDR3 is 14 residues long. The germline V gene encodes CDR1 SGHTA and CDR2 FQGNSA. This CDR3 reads CASRAVTGAGELFF. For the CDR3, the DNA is TGTGCCAGCAGGGCCGTGACAGGGGCCGGGGAGCTGTTTTTT. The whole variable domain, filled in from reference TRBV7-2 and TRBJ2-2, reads GAGVSQSPSNKVTEKGKDVELRCDPISGHTALYWYRQSLGQGLEFLIYFQGNSAPDKSGLPSDRFSAERTGGSVSTLTIQRTQQEDSAVYLCASRAVTGAGELFFGEGSRLTVL.

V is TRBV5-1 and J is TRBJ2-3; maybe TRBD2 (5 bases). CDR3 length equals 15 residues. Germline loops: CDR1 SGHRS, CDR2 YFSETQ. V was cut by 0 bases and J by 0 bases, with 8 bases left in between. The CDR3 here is CASSLERTSTDTQYF. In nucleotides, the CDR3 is TGCGCCAGCAGCTTGGAAAGGACTAGCACAGATACGCAGTATTTT.

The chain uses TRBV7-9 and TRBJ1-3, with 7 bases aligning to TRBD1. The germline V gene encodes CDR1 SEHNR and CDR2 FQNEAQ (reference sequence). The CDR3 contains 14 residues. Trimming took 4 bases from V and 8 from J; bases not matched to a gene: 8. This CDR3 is CASSSQGGRDTIYF. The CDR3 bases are TGTGCCAGCAGCTCCCAAGGGGGCCGAGACACCATATATTTT.

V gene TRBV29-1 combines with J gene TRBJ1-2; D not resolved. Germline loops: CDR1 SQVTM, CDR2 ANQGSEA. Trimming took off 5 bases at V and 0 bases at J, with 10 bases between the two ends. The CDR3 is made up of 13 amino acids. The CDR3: CSVRRVANYGYTF. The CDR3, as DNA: TGCAGCGTTAGGAGGGTGGCTAACTATGGCTACACCTTC.